The 18 T cell receptor beta chains given below trace back to one sample, sequenced in a study of cytomegalovirus exposure and HLA in healthy donors (TCRdb year 2017). Library generation was performed with the immunoSEQ multiplex PCR assay. For the multiplex PCR, a mixture combining 60 forward primers for TCR Vbeta segments and 13 reverse primers for TCR Jbeta segments was used. In its TCRdb copy, this immuneACCESS table keeps in-frame sequences only and misses some clones. Where compared with another copy, unresolved V genes explain less than half of these, and the others have no known cause. For this sample there are 110,000 or so clones; roughly four fifths appear just once. Of the sample, more than 1.5% falls within the top ten clones. The sample consisted of PBMCs. Every receptor here comes from a man aged 35 to 55 in good health and CMV-seronegative.

The V call is TRBV11-2, the J call TRBJ2-7, with unresolved D. Germline loops: CDR1 SGHAT, CDR2 FQNNGV. CDR3 size: 14 residues. Trimming took off 5 bases at V and 2 bases at J, with 13 bases between the two ends. The CDR3 DNA follows: TGTGCCAGCAGCAGCACGTCCGGTCCCTACGAGCAGTACTTC. Protein: CASSSTSGPYEQYF. The full variable domain, rest sourced from reference TRBV11-2 and TRBJ2-7, is EAGVAQSPRYKIIEKRQSVAFWCNPISGHATLYWYQQILGQGPKLLIQFQNNGVVDDSQLPKDRFSAERLKGVDSTLKIQPAKLEDSAVYLCASSSTSGPYEQYFGPGTRLTVT.

The chain couples TRBV7-2 to TRBJ2-1, with 8 bases lining up with TRBD1. Germline V gene sequence: CDR1 SGHTA, CDR2 FQGNSA. The CDR3 length is 13 residues. V dropped 5 bases and J dropped 10; count of bases not matched to a gene: 7. The CDR3 nucleotides read TGTGCCAGCAGCCCTAACAGGGGGACCGAGCAGTTCTTC. Its translation is CASSPNRGTEQFF. Drawing the rest from reference TRBV7-2 and TRBJ2-1, the complete variable domain is GAGVSQSPSNKVTEKGKDVELRCDPISGHTALYWYRQSLGQGLEFLIYFQGNSAPDKSGLPSDRFSAERTGGSVSTLTIQRTQQEDSAVYLCASSPNRGTEQFFGPGTRLTVL.

V usage is TRBV27 and J usage is TRBJ2-6; TRBD1 is a possible D gene (6 bases). Germline CDR1 and CDR2: MNHEY and SMNVEV (reference sequence). Trimming stripped 6 bases from V and 4 bases from J, with 10 bases between. This CDR3 comprises 14 residues. CDR3 region: CASRTGIGANVLTF. In nucleotides, the CDR3 is TGTGCCAGCAGAACAGGGATCGGGGCCAACGTCCTGACTTTC.

The V call is TRBV5-6, the J call TRBJ2-5, with D possibly matching TRBD2 (6 bases). Trimming took off 3 bases at V and 2 bases at J, with 17 bases between the two ends. Germline CDR1 SGHDT, CDR2 YYEEEE. CDR3 length: 16 amino acids. This CDR3 reads CASSYPLGSGQETQYF. CDR3 bases: TGTGCCAGCAGCTACCCATTGGGTAGCGGACAAGAGACCCAGTACTTC.

The chain uses TRBV5-1 and TRBJ2-3; D possibly corresponds to TRBD2 (6 bases). The germline V and J ends were trimmed by 4 bases and 0 bases, with 18 bases remaining between them. From germline, CDR1 is SGHRS and CDR2 YFSETQ. The CDR3 runs 17 residues. Here the CDR3 reads CASSLLERAQSTDTQYF. As DNA, the CDR3 is TGCGCCAGCAGCCTACTCGAGCGGGCGCAAAGCACAGATACGCAGTATTTT.

In its sample, this clone is medium-sized. For the CDR3, the DNA is TGTGCCAGCAGCTTATACGACAGGGGGCTATACGAGCAGTACTTC. Protein product: CASSLYDRGLYEQYF. The rearrangement uses TRBV7-8 and TRBJ2-7; 10 nucleotides match TRBD1. The ends lost 2 bases at V and 4 bases at J; junction bases unmatched: 5. This CDR3 spans 15 amino acids. The germline gives CDR1 SGHVS, CDR2 FQNEAQ.

The rearrangement links TRBV6-5 to TRBJ2-1, with 12 bases lining up with TRBD2. Trimming removed 5 bases from V and 8 bases from J; junction bases left unmatched: 7. Germline-derived CDR1 and CDR2 are MNHEY and SVGAGI. The CDR3 runs 15 residues. CDR3 amino acids: CASSVTSGGSDEQFF. The CDR3 nucleotides read TGTGCCAGCAGTGTGACTAGCGGGGGATCGGATGAGCAGTTCTTC.

V usage is TRBV5-4 and J usage is TRBJ2-2; TRBD2 aligns across 9 bases. Germline values: CDR1 SGHNT, CDR2 YYREEE (reference sequence). The CDR3 is made up of 17 amino acids. The V and J ends lost 6 bases and 6 bases, in that order; junction bases with no gene match: 15. Here the CDR3 reads CASMSFGVSGRAGELFF. DNA for the CDR3: TGTGCCAGCATGTCCTTTGGGGTTAGCGGGAGAGCCGGGGAGCTGTTTTTT.

This chain connects TRBV4-3 to TRBJ1-2; 7 nucleotides agree with TRBD1. Trimming took 0 bases from V and 0 from J; bases not matched to a gene: 4. The CDR3 is 16 amino acids. The germline V gene has CDR1 LGHNA and CDR2 YSLEER. This chain's CDR3 is CASSQEGGRTNYGYTF. DNA of the CDR3: TGCGCCAGCAGCCAAGAAGGGGGCCGAACTAACTATGGCTACACCTTC.

The CDR3 loop is CASSAGGSSEQYF. CDR3 DNA: TGTGCCAGCAGTGCAGGTGGCAGCTCCGAGCAGTACTTC. The gene calls are TRBV6-1 and TRBJ2-7; D remains unclear. Germline CDR1 reads MNHNS; CDR2 reads SASEGT. The CDR3 loop spans 13 amino acids. The V and J ends lost 4 bases and 6 bases respectively, with 13 bases between them.

Comments on this clone: Additional DNA sequences in this sample encode the identical CDR3. The chain carries TRBV9 and TRBJ2-2; D might be TRBD1 (6 bases). CDR1 and CDR2 (germline): SGDLS, YYNGEE. This CDR3 comprises 17 residues. Trimming left V 1 base short and J 1 base short, with 14 bases between. This chain's CDR3 is CASSVRRTGLNTGELFF. The CDR3 DNA is TGTGCCAGCAGCGTACGTAGAACAGGGTTGAACACCGGGGAGCTGTTTTTT. The full variable domain, completed using reference TRBV9 and TRBJ2-2, is DSGVTQTPKHLITATGQRVTLRCSPRSGDLSVYWYQQSLDQGLQFLIQYYNGEERAKGNILERFSAQQFPDLHSELNLSSLELGDSALYFCASSVRRTGLNTGELFFGEGSRLTVL.

Concerning this clone itself: Distinct nucleotide sequences in the sample also encode this CDR3. CDR3 amino acids: CASSLGGTGGYTF. The CDR3 nucleotides read TGTGCCAGCAGCTTAGGGGGGACAGGGGGCTACACCTTC. The rearrangement uses TRBV11-2 and TRBJ1-2; 9 nucleotides align to TRBD1. The germline CDR1 and CDR2 sequences are SGHAT and FQNNGV. The junction had 2 bases not matched to a gene; V was cut back by 1 base and J by 8 bases. The CDR3 sequence is 13 residues long. Drawing the rest from reference TRBV11-2 and TRBJ1-2, the complete variable domain is EAGVAQSPRYKIIEKRQSVAFWCNPISGHATLYWYQQILGQGPKLLIQFQNNGVVDDSQLPKDRFSAERLKGVDSTLKIQPAKLEDSAVYLCASSLGGTGGYTFGSGTRLTVV.

The V gene is TRBV6-5, the J gene TRBJ2-1; a weak D match, TRBD2 (5 bases). V was clipped by 6 bases and J by 8 bases, with 8 bases between them. CDR3 length: 11 residues. Per the germline V gene, CDR1 is MNHEY and CDR2 is SVGAGI. This CDR3 is CASRLVHEQFF. The CDR3 nucleotides are TGTGCCAGCAGACTAGTTCATGAGCAGTTCTTC.

The chain is built from TRBV4-1 and TRBJ2-5, with 8 bases that match TRBD2. This CDR3 has 15 residues. V shed 1 base, J shed 4 bases, and the junction held 5 bases outside the gene matches. Germline CDR1 and CDR2: MGHRA and YSYEKL. CDR3 protein: CASSQGSGVRETQYF. In DNA, the CDR3 is TGCGCCAGCAGCCAAGGTAGCGGGGTGCGAGAGACCCAGTACTTC.

V is TRBV6-5 and J is TRBJ1-1; no clear D gene. The CDR3 covers 14 residues. The germline V gene encodes CDR1 MNHEY and CDR2 SVGAGI. The V and J ends lost 1 base and 3 bases respectively, with 9 bases between them. The CDR3 region is CASSYFQRDTEAFF. In nucleotides, the CDR3 is TGTGCCAGCAGTTACTTCCAGCGGGACACTGAAGCTTTCTTT.

V is TRBV28 and J is TRBJ2-2; 8 nucleotides line up with TRBD2. Germline loops: CDR1 MDHEN, CDR2 SYDVKM. Trimming took 3 bases from V and 0 from J; bases not matched to a gene: 3. The CDR3 covers 16 residues. As DNA, the CDR3 is TGTGCCAGCAGTTTGCTAGCGGGCGCGAACACCGGGGAGCTGTTTTTT. Residues: CASSLLAGANTGELFF.

This clone came up once. This CDR3 is CASTRTGSTEAFF. DNA for the CDR3: TGTGCCAGCACTAGGACAGGGTCCACTGAAGCTTTCTTT. J is TRBJ1-1 and V is TRBV27; 8 bases agree with TRBD1. Germline CDR1 MNHEY, CDR2 SMNVEV (reference sequence). V trimming: 7 bases; J trimming: 4 bases; junction bases outside the gene matches: 5. CDR3 length equals 13 residues.

This clone came up a few times. V gene TRBV5-6 combines with J gene TRBJ2-1; 10 bases are a match to TRBD1. Germline loops: CDR1 SGHDT, CDR2 YYEEEE. The CDR3 is 16 residues long. Unmatched junction bases numbered 7, after V lost 0 bases and J lost 7 bases. CDR3 in amino acids: CASSLGRTGGENEQFF. The CDR3 bases are TGTGCCAGCAGCTTGGGTCGGACAGGGGGAGAGAATGAGCAGTTCTTC.